Below are 27 T cell receptor beta chains sequenced from a single sample in a study of cytomegalovirus exposure and HLA in healthy donors. PCR was performed using 60 Vbeta and 13 Jbeta primers. Method: immunoSEQ multiplex PCR; TCRdb's copy keeps in-frame clones and lacks some. The sample includes 150,000 to 200,000 clones, around three quarters of them seen just once. Sequencing used PBMCs. Every receptor here comes from a man aged 25-40 years in good health and CMV-seronegative.

This clone was seen a handful of times. The chain links TRBV30 to TRBJ2-6, with TRBD1 matching 9 bases. Trimming took 0 bases from V and 0 from J; bases not matched to a gene: 3. Germline-derived CDR1 and CDR2 are GTSNPN and SVGIG (reference sequence). The CDR3 loop spans 17 amino acids. CDR3 sequence: CAWSVGTGYSGANVLTF. CDR3 DNA: TGTGCCTGGAGTGTAGGGACAGGGTACTCTGGGGCCAACGTCCTGACTTTC.

This clone was seen once. The rearrangement links TRBV5-1 to TRBJ2-1; TRBD2 might be the D (6 bases). Trimming removed 4 bases from V and 8 bases from J, with 13 bases in between. CDR1 and CDR2 from the germline V gene are SGHRS and YFSETQ. This CDR3 is 13 amino acids long. The CDR3 bases are TGCGCCAGCAGCAATTTGGGGGGAGATGAGCAGTTCTTC. Encoded protein: CASSNLGGDEQFF.

The CDR3, as DNA: TGCAGCGTTGACCTAGCGGGAACTTACGAGCAGTACTTC. As protein: CSVDLAGTYEQYF. J is TRBJ2-7 and V is TRBV29-1; 9 nucleotides line up with TRBD2. V trimming: 3 bases; J trimming: 4 bases; junction bases outside the gene matches: 4. The CDR3 spans 13 residues. CDR1 and CDR2 (germline): SQVTM, ANQGSEA.

This chain connects TRBV6-5 to TRBJ2-2, with 8 bases that match TRBD1. CDR3 length: 14 residues. V gave up 4 bases and J gave up 8 bases; unmatched junction bases: 6. The germline V gene encodes CDR1 MNHEY and CDR2 SVGAGI. Here the CDR3 DNA reads TGTGCCAGCAGTTCCCAGGGGGCAGGTGGGGAGCTGTTTTTT. Its translation is CASSSQGAGGELFF.

The gene calls are TRBV5-1 and TRBJ2-3, with 14 bases matching TRBD2. Germline V gives CDR1 SGHRS, CDR2 YFSETQ. The V gene end was trimmed by 5 bases and the J gene end by 5 bases; junction bases not matched to a gene: 10. The CDR3 has 17 residues. The CDR3 region is CASSPTSGRAGVDTQYF. CDR3 in DNA: TGCGCCAGCAGTCCGACTAGCGGGAGGGCCGGGGTAGATACGCAGTATTTT.

This clone has a single count. The J gene is TRBJ2-7, the V gene TRBV5-1; 13 bases are shared with TRBD2. After removal of 3 bases from V and 3 bases from J, the junction contained 3 bases not matched to a gene. This CDR3 region has 15 residues. Germline lookup yields CDR1 SGHRS and CDR2 YFSETQ. The CDR3 sequence: CASSYGTSGIYEQYF. CDR3 DNA sequence: TGCGCCAGCAGCTACGGGACTAGCGGGATCTACGAGCAGTACTTC.

The CDR3 DNA sequence: TGTGCCAGCAGTGCAAAACAGGGGTTCACTGAAGCTTTCTTT. Translated, it gives CASSAKQGFTEAFF. This rearrangement joins TRBV27 to TRBJ1-1; 7 nucleotides line up with TRBD1. The CDR3 sequence is 14 residues long. Germline V gene data show CDR1 as MNHEY and CDR2 as SMNVEV (reference sequence). J lost 4 bases, V lost 5 bases, and 7 bases had no gene match.

The chain combines TRBV14 with TRBJ1-1; D not resolved. The CDR3 consists of 13 residues. V lost 3 bases to trimming and J lost 1 base, with 6 bases between them. Germline assignment: CDR1 SGHDN and CDR2 FVKESK. CDR3 region: CASSQRQNTEAFF. In nucleotides, the CDR3 is TGTGCCAGCAGCCAGAGGCAGAACACTGAAGCTTTCTTT.

This chain connects TRBV6-1 to TRBJ1-5; tentative D call: TRBD1 (5 bases). The germline V and J ends were trimmed by 4 bases and 2 bases, with 12 bases remaining between them. Germline V gene sequence: CDR1 MNHNS, CDR2 SASEGT. The CDR3 loop spans 15 amino acids. This CDR3 is CASSALKGGNQPQHF. The CDR3 nucleotides are TGTGCCAGCAGTGCCCTAAAAGGGGGCAATCAGCCCCAGCATTTT.

This clone has only one observation. The J gene is TRBJ2-2, the V gene TRBV9, with a weak D call TRBD1 (6 bases). CDR1 and CDR2 from the germline V gene are SGDLS and YYNGEE. The CDR3 sequence is 15 residues long. Trimming shortened V by 4 bases and J by 7 bases, and 17 bases separated the two germline ends. CDR3 sequence reads: CASSPGVGAGGELFF. The DNA for the CDR3 is TGTGCCAGCAGCCCCGGCGTGGGGGCGGGCGGGGAGCTGTTTTTT.

This chain joins TRBV19 and TRBJ2-7; 8 positions agree with TRBD1. Germline CDR1 reads LNHDA; CDR2 reads SQIVND (reference sequence). Germline trimming cut 3 bases from V and 7 bases from J; bases unmatched to any gene: 11. CDR3 length equals 15 residues. As DNA, the CDR3 is TGTGCCAGTAGTATGAGCCCGAGGACAGGGTATGAGCAGTACTTC. The encoded protein is CASSMSPRTGYEQYF.

The V gene is TRBV9, the J gene TRBJ2-1; 8 bases are a match to TRBD2. CDR1 and CDR2 (germline): SGDLS, YYNGEE. J lost 3 bases, V lost 2 bases, and 7 bases had no gene match. This CDR3 comprises 16 residues. The CDR3 DNA reads as TGTGCCAGCAGCGTTTTGCAAGCGGGGGACTACAATGAGCAGTTCTTC. This sequence encodes CASSVLQAGDYNEQFF.

This chain uses TRBV5-1 with TRBJ2-3, with 12 bases identical to TRBD2. The length of the CDR3 is 16 residues. CDR1 is SGHRS and CDR2 is YFSETQ in the germline V gene. J lost 4 bases, V lost 5 bases, and 8 bases had no gene match. The CDR3 region is CASSLAGGGRADTQYF. The CDR3 DNA is TGCGCCAGCAGTCTAGCGGGAGGGGGACGGGCAGATACGCAGTATTTT.

The chain uses TRBV7-6 and TRBJ1-5, with a possible D match to TRBD1 (5 bases). The CDR3 consists of 15 residues. Germline V CDR1 and CDR2: SGHVS, FNYEAQ. The V and J ends lost 0 bases and 1 base respectively, with 7 bases between them. CDR3 nucleotides: TGTGCCAGCAGCTTAGCGCGGGACAGCAATCAGCCCCAGCATTTT. It encodes CASSLARDSNQPQHF.

The rearrangement links TRBV11-2 to TRBJ2-1, with D tentatively TRBD2 (5 bases). This CDR3 comprises 12 residues. In germline, CDR1 is SGHAT, CDR2 FQNNGV. V shed 2 bases and J shed 9 bases, with 8 bases lying between them. CDR3 DNA sequence: TGTGCCAGCAGCTTATTCGGGGTTGAGCAGTTCTTC. It yields the protein CASSLFGVEQFF.

The V gene is TRBV6-1, the J gene TRBJ1-2, with D unclear. In germline, CDR1 is MNHNS, CDR2 SASEGT. Trimming took 8 bases from V and 4 from J, leaving 14 bases between them. The CDR3 consists of 13 residues. The CDR3, as DNA: TGTGCCAGCGAGAGGGAGTGGGGCTATGGCTACACCTTC. Translating it yields CASEREWGYGYTF.

The CDR3 region has the DNA TGTGCCAGCAGTCCACAGTCCGGAGGCAATGAGCAGTTCTTC. This encodes CASSPQSGGNEQFF. V usage is TRBV6-5 and J usage is TRBJ2-1; D may be TRBD2 (5 bases). V was trimmed by 5 bases and J by 6 bases, leaving 14 bases between them. Germline CDR1 MNHEY, CDR2 SVGAGI. The CDR3 is 14 amino acids.

This sequence joins TRBV19 and TRBJ2-1, with a possible D match to TRBD2 (6 bases). Germline CDR1 LNHDA, CDR2 SQIVND (reference sequence). This CDR3 is built from 13 residues. V lost 5 bases to trimming and J lost 10 bases, with 15 bases between them. Here the CDR3 DNA reads TGTGCCAGTAGTGTCAGTTCGGCGGGAGAGCAGTTCTTC. Protein sequence: CASSVSSAGEQFF.

The V and J genes are TRBV29-1 and TRBJ2-1; tentative D call: TRBD2 (6 bases). CDR3 length: 14 residues. Germline V gene lookup returns CDR1 SQVTM and CDR2 ANQGSEA. Trimming shortened V by 6 bases and J by 3 bases, and 15 bases separated the two germline ends. CDR3 nucleotide sequence: TGCAGCGTGGGTATTGGGGGGAACTACAATGAGCAGTTCTTC. It yields the protein CSVGIGGNYNEQFF.

CDR3 nucleotide sequence: TGTGCCAGCAGCCAAGAGACGTGGGGGAGGGCCTCCTACAATGAGCAGTTCTTC. Translation: CASSQETWGRASYNEQFF. V and J are TRBV11-3 and TRBJ2-1, with 7 bases that match TRBD2. V shed 5 bases and J 0 bases; nucleotides not matched to a gene: 13. Germline values: CDR1 SGHNT, CDR2 YENEEA. CDR3 length: 18 amino acids.

The chain carries TRBV29-1 and TRBJ1-2, with a possible D match to TRBD1 (5 bases). V shed 6 bases and J shed 8 bases, with 13 bases lying between them. Germline V gene lookup returns CDR1 SQVTM and CDR2 ANQGSEA. The CDR3 is made up of 11 amino acids. In nucleotides, the CDR3 is TGCAGCGTCGAATCGGGGGACGGCTACACCTTC. The encoded protein is CSVESGDGYTF.

The rearrangement uses TRBV5-1 and TRBJ1-4; the D gene is possibly TRBD1 (5 bases). Trimming removed 0 bases from V and 7 bases from J, with 16 bases in between. The CDR3 contains 16 residues. From germline, CDR1 is SGHRS and CDR2 YFSETQ. In nucleotides, the CDR3 is TGCGCCAGCAGCTTGGGTTTCGGCAGGGTTAGTGAAAAACTGTTTTTT. As protein: CASSLGFGRVSEKLFF.

The V gene is TRBV7-3, the J gene TRBJ1-5; a possible D gene is TRBD1 (6 bases). The CDR3 is made up of 15 amino acids. The germline gives CDR1 SGHTA, CDR2 FQGTGA. V was cut by 5 bases and J by 2 bases, with 13 bases left in between. CDR3 DNA: TGTGCCAGCAGCGTAGGGGGAGTGGGCAATCAGCCCCAGCATTTT. It yields the protein CASSVGGVGNQPQHF.

This clone was found once. This chain uses TRBV28 with TRBJ2-7, with D possibly TRBD2 on 5 matching bases. Deletions cut 5 bases from V and 2 bases from J, with 16 bases between. Germline V gene sequence: CDR1 MDHEN, CDR2 SYDVKM. The CDR3 spans 15 residues. The CDR3 loop is CASSVRGSLPYEQYF. CDR3 DNA sequence: TGTGCCAGCAGTGTCCGCGGGTCCCTTCCCTACGAGCAGTACTTC.

This chain uses TRBV29-1 with TRBJ2-3, with D possibly TRBD2 on 6 matching bases. Trimming cost V 4 bases and J 0 bases, with 14 bases left between them. Germline loops: CDR1 SQVTM, CDR2 ANQGSEA. This CDR3 spans 15 amino acids. The DNA of the CDR3 is TGCAGCGTTGGGGGAGGCCTAGTAAGCACAGATACGCAGTATTTT. Residues: CSVGGGLVSTDTQYF.

The CDR3 DNA follows: TGTGCCAGTAACTCCAGGGGGGAGACCCAGTACTTC. It is translated as CASNSRGETQYF. This sequence joins TRBV19 and TRBJ2-5; 7 bases agree with TRBD1. The CDR3 is 12 amino acids. Losses at the gene ends were 7 bases for V and 5 bases for J; bases not matched to a gene: 4. CDR1 LNHDA and CDR2 SQIVND come from the germline V gene (reference sequence).

This sequence joins TRBV5-4 and TRBJ1-2; weak D call: TRBD1 (5 bases). Per germline, CDR1 SGHNT and CDR2 YYREEE (reference sequence). The V and J ends lost 4 bases and 1 base respectively, with 14 bases between them. The CDR3 consists of 15 residues. The CDR3 sequence is CASSPGLQSNYGYTF. The CDR3 DNA reads as TGTGCCAGCAGCCCGGGACTTCAAAGTAACTATGGCTACACCTTC. Full variable domain (missing parts from reference TRBV5-4 and TRBJ1-2): ETGVTQSPTHLIKTRGQQVTLRCSSQSGHNTVSWYQQALGQGPQFIFQYYREEENGRGNFPPRFSGLQFPNYSSELNVNALELDDSALYLCASSPGLQSNYGYTFGSGTRLTVV.